Listed below are T cell receptor beta chains from one sample, sequenced in a study of identifying expanded T cells in peripheral blood. The repertoire was sequenced with immunoSEQ multiplex PCR; TCRdb's copy has only in-frame clones and lacks some. The table lists 80,000 or so clones, roughly 86% of them singletons, with about 18% in the top ten. Sample: blood. The source is a person aged 18 to 70 in good health. Each CDR3 is given with its conserved first and last residue. Each record gives: D gene, clone size, V gene, J gene, CDR3 protein, CDR3 DNA. The D gene is left open where the match is weak. Only part of the rows carry a size: once, few, many, or a class if the clone is expanded.

TRBD2	NA	TRBV7-9	TRBJ2-7	CASSLEAGLAEQYF	TGTGCCAGCAGCCTTGAAGCGGGACTAGCAGAGCAGTACTTC
NA	NA	TRBV15	TRBJ1-5	CATSTTGVRQPQHF	TGTGCCACCAGCACTACGGGGGTACGGCAGCCCCAGCATTTT
NA	NA	TRBV5-1	TRBJ1-1	CASSLVGTGLSTEAFF	TGCGCCAGCAGCTTGGTGGGCACAGGGCTAAGCACTGAAGCTTTCTTT
TRBD1	NA	TRBV28	TRBJ2-1	CASSTGGQTYNEQFF	TGTGCCAGCAGCACAGGGGGCCAAACCTACAATGAGCAGTTCTTC
TRBD2	NA	TRBV27	TRBJ2-7	CASSQGLAQYF	TGTGCCAGCAGCCAGGGACTAGCGCAGTACTTC
NA	few	TRBV28	TRBJ1-2	CASSQVLAVLDYGYTF	TGTGCCAGCAGTCAGGTCCTGGCGGTGTTGGACTATGGCTACACCTTC
TRBD1	NA	TRBV7-2	TRBJ2-7	CASRMTGSYEQYF	TGTGCCAGCAGGATGACAGGGTCCTACGAGCAGTACTTC
TRBD1	NA	TRBV19	TRBJ1-1	CASSITGGNTEAFF	TGTGCCAGTAGTATCACAGGGGGCAACACTGAAGCTTTCTTT
NA	NA	TRBV21-1	TRBJ1-5	CASSKSPSNRGHDQPQHF	TGTGCCAGCAGCAAAAGCCCCTCGAACAGGGGGCATGATCAGCCCCAGCATTTT
NA	once	TRBV25-1	TRBJ1-2	CASMGGGPYGYTF	TGTGCCAGCATGGGGGGGGGACCCTATGGCTACACCTTC
TRBD1	NA	TRBV10-3	TRBJ1-1	CAISESRDRSEAFF	TGTGCCATCAGTGAGTCGAGGGACAGGAGTGAAGCTTTCTTT
TRBD1	few	TRBV6-5	TRBJ1-2	CASSGPTGQGRGYTF	TGTGCCAGCAGTGGACCAACGGGACAGGGGCGCGGCTACACCTTC
NA	NA	TRBV20-1	TRBJ1-1	CSAKPNTEAFF	TGCAGTGCTAAACCGAACACTGAAGCTTTCTTT
NA	few	TRBV6-6	TRBJ1-2	CASRLTDGYGYTF	TGTGCCAGCAGACTGACAGACGGCTATGGCTACACCTTC
NA	few	TRBV7-9	TRBJ2-5	CASSGTRGETQYF	TGTGCCAGCAGCGGGACCCGCGGGGAGACCCAGTACTTC
TRBD2	few	TRBV18	TRBJ2-7	CASSVSGGYEQYF	TGTGCCAGCTCAGTAAGCGGGGGATACGAGCAGTACTTC
TRBD1	NA	TRBV7-9	TRBJ2-7	CASSLAQGRPYEQYF	TGTGCCAGCAGCTTAGCACAGGGGCGACCCTACGAGCAGTACTTC
NA	once	TRBV7-2	TRBJ2-6	CASSPDRWANVLTF	TGTGCCAGCAGCCCCGATCGCTGGGCCAACGTCCTGACTTTC
NA	NA	TRBV4-3	TRBJ2-3	CASSPMTGDVADTQYF	TGCGCCAGCAGCCCGATGACGGGAGATGTAGCAGATACGCAGTATTTT
NA	NA	TRBV4-3	TRBJ2-7	CASSQDWAGTYEQYF	TGCGCCAGCAGCCAAGATTGGGCGGGGACCTACGAGCAGTACTTC
NA	NA	TRBV5-8	TRBJ2-3	CASSLKDTQYF	TGTGCCAGCAGCTTGAAGGATACGCAGTATTTT
TRBD2	NA	TRBV30	TRBJ2-1	CAWSQTGTSVNEQFF	TGTGCCTGGAGCCAGACCGGGACTAGCGTAAATGAGCAGTTCTTC
NA	NA	TRBV9	TRBJ1-1	CASSVNPGTEAFF	TGTGCCAGCAGCGTAAATCCAGGCACTGAAGCTTTCTTT
NA	NA	TRBV25-1	TRBJ1-3	CASLSGRRSGNTIYF	TGTGCCAGCCTGTCCGGACGTCGCTCTGGAAACACCATATATTTT
TRBD2	NA	TRBV6-5	TRBJ2-5	CASSYGGEQETQYF	TGTGCCAGCAGTTACGGGGGGGAACAAGAGACCCAGTACTTC
NA	NA	TRBV4-3	TRBJ2-1	CASSWQGGKGHNEQFF	TGCGCCAGCAGCTGGCAGGGAGGAAAGGGGCACAATGAGCAGTTCTTC
NA	once	TRBV10-3	TRBJ2-5	CAISESAGTETQYF	TGTGCCATCAGTGAGTCGGCAGGAACGGAGACCCAGTACTTC
NA	NA	TRBV29-1	TRBJ1-1	CSGRPGGNTEAFF	TGCAGCGGTCGACCGGGAGGGAACACTGAAGCTTTCTTT
NA	NA	TRBV19	TRBJ2-3	CATTDRTITDTQYF	TGTGCCACCACGGACAGAACCATCACAGATACGCAGTATTTT
NA	few	TRBV7-9	TRBJ2-7	CASSLGGRQYF	TGTGCCAGCAGCTTAGGGGGACGGCAGTACTTC
TRBD1	NA	TRBV27	TRBJ2-3	CASTQDRVSDTQYF	TGTGCCAGCACCCAGGACAGGGTGTCAGATACGCAGTATTTT